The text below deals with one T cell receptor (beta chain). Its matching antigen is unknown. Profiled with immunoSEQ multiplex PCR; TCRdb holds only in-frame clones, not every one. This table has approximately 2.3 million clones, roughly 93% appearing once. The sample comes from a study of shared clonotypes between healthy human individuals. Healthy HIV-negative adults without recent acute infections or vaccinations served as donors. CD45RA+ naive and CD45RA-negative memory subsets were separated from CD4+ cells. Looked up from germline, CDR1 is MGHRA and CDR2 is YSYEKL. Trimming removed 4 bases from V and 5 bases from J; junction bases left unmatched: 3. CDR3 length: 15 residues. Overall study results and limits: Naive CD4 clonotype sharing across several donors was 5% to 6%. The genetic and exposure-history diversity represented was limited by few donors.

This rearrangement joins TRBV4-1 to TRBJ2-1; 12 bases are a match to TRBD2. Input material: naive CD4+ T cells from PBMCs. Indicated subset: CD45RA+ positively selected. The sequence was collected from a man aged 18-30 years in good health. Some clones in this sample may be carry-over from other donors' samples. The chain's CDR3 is CASSPWTSGDNEQFF. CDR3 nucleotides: TGCGCCAGCAGCCCCTGGACTAGCGGGGACAATGAGCAGTTCTTC.